The 32 T cell receptor beta chains reported below all come from one sample, sequenced in a study of radiation and T cells in renal cell carcinoma. The time point is: blood 4 weeks post-SBRT, at nephrectomy. Regarding treatment: 15 Gy SBRT to primary tumor, nephrectomy 4 weeks later. Measured with immunoSEQ multiplex PCR; TCRdb has only the in-frame clones, and not every one. Of about 150,000 clones listed, approximately 86% are singletons. The specimen was blood, collected from a patient whose treatment included radiotherapy and nephrectomy. These receptors were taken from a woman aged 50 to 60 with renal cell carcinoma.

CDR3 DNA sequence: TGTGCCAGCAGAAAACCCTCCACAGATACGCAGTATTTT. Translation: CASRKPSTDTQYF. V gene TRBV6-5 combines with J gene TRBJ2-3; D not resolved. CDR1 is MNHEY and CDR2 is SVGAGI in the germline V gene. This CDR3 spans 13 amino acids. Trimming pared 6 bases from V and 2 bases from J, leaving 9 bases between.

The genes are TRBV28 and TRBJ1-5; D is undetermined. V shed 2 bases and J shed 1 base, with 9 bases lying between them. From germline, CDR1 is MDHEN and CDR2 SYDVKM. The CDR3 is made up of 15 amino acids. CDR3: CASSLGLASNQPQHF. The CDR3 nucleotides are TGTGCCAGCAGTTTAGGTCTGGCGAGCAATCAGCCCCAGCATTTT.

The chain combines TRBV18 with TRBJ2-7, with D tentatively TRBD1 (6 bases). The CDR3 is 14 amino acids. V was trimmed by 6 bases and J by 2 bases, leaving 14 bases between them. The germline V gene has CDR1 KGHSH and CDR2 LQKENI. The CDR3 DNA sequence: TGTGCCAGCTCTCACAGGGAAGGGGCCTACGAGCAGTACTTC. The encoded protein is CASSHREGAYEQYF.

The chain is built from TRBV4-3 and TRBJ1-5, with D possibly matching TRBD1 (6 bases). V shed 1 base and J shed 6 bases, with 13 bases lying between them. Germline values: CDR1 LGHNA, CDR2 YSLEER. The CDR3 extends over 15 amino acids. The CDR3 spells CASSQAAGVTQPQHF. CDR3 DNA sequence: TGCGCCAGCAGCCAAGCCGCAGGGGTGACTCAGCCCCAGCATTTT.

The V and J genes are TRBV6-5 and TRBJ1-6, with D perhaps matching TRBD1 (5 bases). Between the trimmed V and J ends, which lost 5 bases and 4 bases, there was a span of 9 bases. Germline V lookup: CDR1 MNHEY, CDR2 SVGAGI. CDR3 length equals 14 residues. This chain's CDR3 is CASSPTVYNSPLHF. As DNA, the CDR3 is TGTGCCAGCAGTCCGACAGTGTATAATTCACCCCTCCACTTT.

The chain recombines TRBV11-3 with TRBJ1-6; D remains unclear. The CDR3 is 13 residues long. V was pared by 5 bases and J by 7 bases, with 9 bases between. CDR1 is SGHNT, CDR2 YENEEA, per germline. The CDR3 spells CASSAAGNSPLHF. CDR3 nucleotides: TGTGCCAGCAGCGCTGCGGGGAATTCACCCCTCCACTTT.

The chain employs TRBV27 and TRBJ2-1; 8 nucleotides align to TRBD1. In germline, CDR1 is MNHEY, CDR2 SMNVEV (reference sequence). V shed 0 bases and J 11 bases; nucleotides not matched to a gene: 3. This CDR3 is built from 13 residues. The CDR3 DNA follows: TGTGCCAGCAGTTTATCTGGGGACAGGAAGCAGTTCTTC. It specifies CASSLSGDRKQFF.

J is TRBJ1-5 and V is TRBV18; maybe TRBD1 (6 bases). This CDR3 is built from 16 residues. In germline, CDR1 is KGHSH, CDR2 LQKENI. Trimming took off 2 bases at V and 4 bases at J, with 15 bases between the two ends. In DNA, the CDR3 is TGTGCCAGCTCACCATCAGTGCGAGGGGGGAATCAGCCCCAGCATTTT. Protein product: CASSPSVRGGNQPQHF.

V gene TRBV4-3 combines with J gene TRBJ2-2, with 16 bases matching TRBD2. CDR3 length: 18 residues. Germline V gene lookup returns CDR1 LGHNA and CDR2 YSLEER. V dropped 3 bases and J dropped 1; count of bases not matched to a gene: 2. The CDR3 DNA follows: TGCGCCAGCAGCCAGGGACTAGCGGGGGGGCTGAACACCGGGGAGCTGTTTTTT. Translation: CASSQGLAGGLNTGELFF.

The chain employs TRBV5-1 and TRBJ2-7, with 12 bases fitting TRBD1. CDR1 is SGHRS and CDR2 is YFSETQ in the germline V gene. The length of the CDR3 is 16 residues. V dropped 0 bases and J dropped 5; count of bases not matched to a gene: 6. CDR3 loop: CASSLGDRGPGDEQYF. As DNA, the CDR3 is TGCGCCAGCAGCTTGGGGGACAGGGGGCCCGGTGACGAGCAGTACTTC.

The V and J genes are TRBV7-2 and TRBJ2-2; no reliable D call. The germline CDR1 and CDR2 sequences are SGHTA and FQGNSA. CDR3 size: 15 residues. Trimming took off 4 bases at V and 6 bases at J, with 15 bases between the two ends. CDR3 nucleotides: TGTGCCAGCAGCTATAGGGCGCCAGGCGCCGGGGAGCTGTTTTTT. This encodes CASSYRAPGAGELFF.

CDR3 coding DNA: TGTGCCAGCAGCTTGGCAATCGGGGAGCTGTTTTTT. It codes for CASSLAIGELFF. V is TRBV5-6 and J is TRBJ2-2; D is uncertain. The V and J ends lost 0 bases and 7 bases respectively, with 4 bases between them. This CDR3 comprises 12 residues. The germline V gene has CDR1 SGHDT and CDR2 YYEEEE.

V is TRBV7-8 and J is TRBJ2-5; the D is unclear. Germline CDR1 is SGHVS and CDR2 is FQNEAQ. V was shortened by 6 bases and J by 2 bases, with 10 bases between the two germline ends. CDR3 size: 13 residues. The CDR3 is CASSPVTQETQYF. CDR3 in DNA: TGTGCCAGCAGTCCAGTAACTCAAGAGACCCAGTACTTC. The full variable domain, its missing parts supplied by reference TRBV7-8 and TRBJ2-5, is GAGVSQSPRYKVAKRGQDVALRCDPISGHVSLFWYQQALGQGPEFLTYFQNEAQLDKSGLPSDRFFAERPEGSVSTLKIQRTQQEDSAVYLCASSPVTQETQYFGPGTRLLVL.

This chain links TRBV19 with TRBJ2-1; possible D gene TRBD2, 5 bases. The CDR3 sequence is 18 residues long. V dropped 6 bases and J dropped 0 bases, with 21 bases sitting between them. Germline CDR1 reads LNHDA; CDR2 reads SQIVND (reference sequence). The chain's CDR3 is CASSRVPISGSSYNEQFF. For the CDR3, the DNA is TGTGCCAGTAGCCGAGTCCCAATCAGCGGTAGCTCCTACAATGAGCAGTTCTTC.

The genes are TRBV11-2 and TRBJ2-2; tentative D call: TRBD2 (5 bases). The CDR3 consists of 13 residues. Germline CDR1 and CDR2: SGHAT and FQNNGV. Trimming shortened V by 4 bases and J by 5 bases, and 8 bases separated the two germline ends. CDR3 sequence: CASSSGLTGELFF. The CDR3 DNA reads TGTGCCAGCAGCTCCGGACTGACCGGGGAGCTGTTTTTT.

In the case of this clone: The same CDR3 is also encoded by other DNA sequences in this sample. This sequence joins TRBV9 and TRBJ2-7; 10 bases align to TRBD1. The V gene end was trimmed by 0 bases and the J gene end by 2 bases; junction bases not matched to a gene: 2. CDR1 and CDR2 from the germline V gene are SGDLS and YYNGEE. The CDR3 contains 15 residues. The CDR3 bases are TGTGCCAGCAGCGTAGGGACAGGGGGGGCCTACGAGCAGTACTTC. Its protein product is CASSVGTGGAYEQYF.

On this clone: At one of its ends the junction is not consistent with the germline gene, which may arise from a read error. The chain joins TRBV7-9 to TRBJ1-4; unclear D gene. Germline V gene sequence: CDR1 SEHNR, CDR2 FQNEAQ (reference sequence). This CDR3 has 17 residues. The CDR3 loop reads CASSFVRPAGSKEKLFF. CDR3 DNA: TGTGCCAGCAGCTTTGTCCGTCCGGCAGGTTCTAAGGAAAAACTGTTTTTT.

This clone was counted once. The chain has TRBV5-4 and TRBJ2-3; maybe TRBD1 (6 bases). V was pared by 9 bases and J by 3 bases, with 23 bases between. Germline values: CDR1 SGHNT, CDR2 YYREEE (reference sequence). The CDR3 consists of 16 residues. The CDR3 DNA sequence: TGTGCCACCCTAAACGAACCGGGACAAAGAACAGATACGCAGTATTTT. Translation: CATLNEPGQRTDTQYF. Complete variable domain (other parts from reference TRBV5-4 and TRBJ2-3): ETGVTQSPTHLIKTRGQQVTLRCSSQSGHNTVSWYQQALGQGPQFIFQYYREEENGRGNFPPRFSGLQFPNYSSELNVNALELDDSALYLCATLNEPGQRTDTQYFGPGTRLTVL.

The rearrangement uses TRBV19 and TRBJ1-2, with 9 bases fitting TRBD1. The CDR3 sequence is 15 residues long. Germline loops: CDR1 LNHDA, CDR2 SQIVND (reference sequence). Germline trimming cut 3 bases from V and 4 bases from J; bases unmatched to any gene: 6. The CDR3 is CASSMDRGNIYGYTF. In DNA form, the CDR3 reads TGTGCCAGTAGTATGGACAGGGGAAATATCTATGGCTACACCTTC.

This chain connects TRBV4-2 to TRBJ2-7, with 9 bases matching TRBD2. Germline V lookup: CDR1 LGHNA, CDR2 YNFKEQ. The CDR3 consists of 15 residues. Germline trimming cut 1 base from V and 4 bases from J; bases unmatched to any gene: 5. CDR3 residues: CASSQGSGGLYEQYF. The DNA for the CDR3 is TGTGCCAGCAGCCAAGGGAGCGGGGGGTTATACGAGCAGTACTTC.

With regard to this clone: This CDR3 is also generated by other DNA sequences in the sample. CDR3 amino acids: CASSVGLAGGTGELFF. DNA for the CDR3: TGTGCCAGCAGCGTAGGGCTAGCGGGGGGGACCGGGGAGCTGTTTTTT. V and J are TRBV9 and TRBJ2-2; 12 nucleotides match TRBD2. The junction had 2 bases not matched to a gene; V was cut back by 0 bases and J by 5 bases. The CDR3 sequence is 16 residues long. Germline CDR1 is SGDLS and CDR2 is YYNGEE. The whole variable domain, remainder taken from reference TRBV9 and TRBJ2-2, is DSGVTQTPKHLITATGQRVTLRCSPRSGDLSVYWYQQSLDQGLQFLIQYYNGEERAKGNILERFSAQQFPDLHSELNLSSLELGDSALYFCASSVGLAGGTGELFFGEGSRLTVL.

The chain employs TRBV14 and TRBJ2-2, with D unresolved. V gave up 1 base and J gave up 10 bases, with 7 bases separating them. This CDR3 contains 12 residues. Germline V lookup: CDR1 SGHDN, CDR2 FVKESK. The DNA of the CDR3 is TGTGCCAGCAGCCAAGCCCCCCCGGAGCTGTTTTTT. Amino acids: CASSQAPPELFF.

This clone was seen once. This chain connects TRBV30 to TRBJ2-5, with no clear D. The CDR3 runs 15 residues. Trimming cost V 0 bases and J 1 base, with 12 bases left between them. Per germline, CDR1 GTSNPN and CDR2 SVGIG (reference sequence). The CDR3 spells CAWSVGQTSQETQYF. The CDR3 DNA reads TGTGCCTGGAGTGTTGGTCAGACCAGCCAAGAGACCCAGTACTTC.

The chain has TRBV19 and TRBJ1-2, with 7 bases matching TRBD1. CDR3 size: 14 residues. Germline CDR1 reads LNHDA; CDR2 reads SQIVND (reference sequence). V shed 8 bases and J 8 bases; nucleotides not matched to a gene: 14. The CDR3 protein is CASRQGEGGGGYTF. The CDR3 DNA is TGTGCCAGTCGCCAGGGGGAGGGAGGAGGCGGCTACACCTTC. The complete variable domain, with remaining parts taken from reference TRBV19 and TRBJ1-2, reads DGGITQSPKYLFRKEGQNVTLSCEQNLNHDAMYWYRQDPGQGLRLIYYSQIVNDFQKGDIAEGYSVSREKKESFPLTVTSAQKNPTAFYLCASRQGEGGGGYTFGSGTRLTVV.

The rearrangement joins TRBV28 to TRBJ1-2; 7 bases are shared with TRBD1. This CDR3 spans 14 amino acids. Losses at the gene ends were 5 bases for V and 8 bases for J; bases not matched to a gene: 11. CDR1 and CDR2 (germline): MDHEN, SYDVKM. Here the CDR3 reads CASSAWGQLFGYTF. As DNA, the CDR3 is TGTGCCAGCAGTGCATGGGGACAGCTATTCGGCTACACCTTC.

J is TRBJ2-3 and V is TRBV6-1, with 9 bases identical to TRBD1. The CDR3 length is 15 residues. Unmatched junction bases numbered 12, after V lost 8 bases and J lost 6 bases. CDR1 and CDR2 from the germline V gene are MNHNS and SASEGT. The CDR3 loop is CASSPLGTGSDTQYF. In nucleotides, the CDR3 is TGTGCCAGCTCACCGCTCGGGACAGGGTCGGATACGCAGTATTTT.

This clone has more than one count but fewer than ten. The chain is built from TRBV7-2 and TRBJ2-2; TRBD1 is a possible D gene (5 bases). This CDR3 has 17 amino acids. V lost 5 bases to trimming and J lost 5 bases, with 21 bases between them. Per germline, CDR1 SGHTA and CDR2 FQGNSA. The CDR3 protein is CASSPEQGQGWTGELFF. CDR3 coding DNA: TGTGCCAGCAGCCCCGAGCAAGGTCAGGGCTGGACCGGGGAGCTGTTTTTT.

This chain connects TRBV28 to TRBJ1-6, with TRBD1 matching 7 bases. This CDR3 has 14 amino acids. V shed 6 bases, J shed 9 bases, and the junction held 8 bases outside the gene matches. Germline V gives CDR1 MDHEN, CDR2 SYDVKM. The DNA of the CDR3 is TGTGCCAGCAGCTTCCCGGGACAGCCTTCACCCCTCCACTTT. Protein: CASSFPGQPSPLHF.

This CDR3 is CASSPEYEQYF. CDR3 coding DNA: TGTGCCAGCAGCCCTGAATACGAGCAGTACTTC. V is TRBV25-1 and J is TRBJ2-7; D remains unclear. The germline V gene encodes CDR1 MGHDK and CDR2 SYGVNS. The ends were cut back, 6 bases at V and 4 bases at J, with 7 bases in the middle. The CDR3 spans 11 residues.

This chain links TRBV5-4 with TRBJ2-3; D is possibly TRBD1 (6 bases). From germline, CDR1 is SGHNT and CDR2 YYREEE (reference sequence). The length of the CDR3 is 15 residues. V was pared by 4 bases and J by 2 bases, with 14 bases between. In nucleotides, the CDR3 is TGTGCCAGCAGCAAGCAAGCAGGGGACACAGATACGCAGTATTTT. This codes for CASSKQAGDTDTQYF.

The V gene is TRBV7-2, the J gene TRBJ2-3; 9 positions match TRBD2. This CDR3 region has 15 residues. Losses at the gene ends were 5 bases for V and 6 bases for J; bases not matched to a gene: 9. The germline V gene encodes CDR1 SGHTA and CDR2 FQGNSA. The CDR3 sequence: CASSRKAGGLDTQYF. Written as DNA, the CDR3 is TGTGCCAGCAGCCGTAAAGCGGGGGGTTTGGATACGCAGTATTTT. Filled out from reference TRBV7-2 and TRBJ2-3, the complete variable domain reads GAGVSQSPSNKVTEKGKDVELRCDPISGHTALYWYRQSLGQGLEFLIYFQGNSAPDKSGLPSDRFSAERTGGSVSTLTIQRTQQEDSAVYLCASSRKAGGLDTQYFGPGTRLTVL.

The chain links TRBV5-4 to TRBJ1-1, with TRBD1 identical over 11 bases. Germline V gene sequence: CDR1 SGHNT, CDR2 YYREEE (reference sequence). The V segment lost 4 bases and the J segment 1 base; nucleotides outside the gene matches: 3. The CDR3 consists of 15 residues. The CDR3: CASSQDRGRNTEAFF. The CDR3 nucleotides read TGTGCCAGCAGCCAGGACAGGGGGCGGAACACTGAAGCTTTCTTT.